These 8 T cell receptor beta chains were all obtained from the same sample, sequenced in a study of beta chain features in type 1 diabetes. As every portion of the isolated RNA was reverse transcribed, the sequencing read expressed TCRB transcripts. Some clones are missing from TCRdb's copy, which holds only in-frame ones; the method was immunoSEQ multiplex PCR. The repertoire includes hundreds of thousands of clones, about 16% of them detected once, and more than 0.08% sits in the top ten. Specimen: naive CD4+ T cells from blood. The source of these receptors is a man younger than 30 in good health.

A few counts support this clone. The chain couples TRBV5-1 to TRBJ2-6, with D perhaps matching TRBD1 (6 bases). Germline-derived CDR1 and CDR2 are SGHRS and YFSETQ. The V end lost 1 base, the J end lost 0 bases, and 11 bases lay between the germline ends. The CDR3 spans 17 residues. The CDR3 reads CASSLQGMSSGANVLTF. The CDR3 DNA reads TGCGCCAGCAGCTTGCAGGGGATGAGCTCTGGGGCCAACGTCCTGACTTTC.

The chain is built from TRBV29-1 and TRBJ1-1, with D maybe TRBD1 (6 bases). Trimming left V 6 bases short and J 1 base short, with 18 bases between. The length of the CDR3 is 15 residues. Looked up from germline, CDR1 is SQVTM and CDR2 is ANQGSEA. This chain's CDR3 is CSVVGTPRGNTEAFF. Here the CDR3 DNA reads TGCAGCGTCGTCGGGACACCAAGGGGGAACACTGAAGCTTTCTTT. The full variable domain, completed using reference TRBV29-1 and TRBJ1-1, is SAVISQKPSRDICQRGTSLTIQCQVDSQVTMMFWYRQQPGQSLTLIATANQGSEATYESGFVIDKFPISRPNLTFSTLTVSNMSPEDSSIYLCSVVGTPRGNTEAFFGQGTRLTVV.

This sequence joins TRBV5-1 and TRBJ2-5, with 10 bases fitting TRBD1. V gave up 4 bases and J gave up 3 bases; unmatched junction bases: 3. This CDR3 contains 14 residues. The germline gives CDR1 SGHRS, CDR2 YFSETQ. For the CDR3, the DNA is TGCGCCAGCAGCACGGACAGGGGGGAAGAGACCCAGTACTTC. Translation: CASSTDRGEETQYF.

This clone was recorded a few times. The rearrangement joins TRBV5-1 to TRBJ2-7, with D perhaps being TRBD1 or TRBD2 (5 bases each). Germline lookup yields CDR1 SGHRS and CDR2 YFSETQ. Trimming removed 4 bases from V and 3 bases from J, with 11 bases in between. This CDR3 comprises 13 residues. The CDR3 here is CASSPRGLYEQYF. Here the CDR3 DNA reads TGCGCCAGCAGCCCCCGGGGCCTCTACGAGCAGTACTTC.

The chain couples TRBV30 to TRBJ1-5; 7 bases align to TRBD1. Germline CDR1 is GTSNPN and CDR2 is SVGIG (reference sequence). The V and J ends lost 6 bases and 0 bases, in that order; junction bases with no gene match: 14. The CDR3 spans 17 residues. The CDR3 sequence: CACAARDRLYSNQPQHF. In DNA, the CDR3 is TGTGCCTGCGCTGCCCGGGACAGACTTTATAGCAATCAGCCCCAGCATTTT.

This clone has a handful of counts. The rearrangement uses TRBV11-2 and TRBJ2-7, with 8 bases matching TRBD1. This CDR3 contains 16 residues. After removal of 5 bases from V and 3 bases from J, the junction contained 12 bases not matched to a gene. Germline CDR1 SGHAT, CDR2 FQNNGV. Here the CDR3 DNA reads TGTGCCAGCAGCCCGTTGCAGGGGGCCGCAAGCTACGAGCAGTACTTC. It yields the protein CASSPLQGAASYEQYF.

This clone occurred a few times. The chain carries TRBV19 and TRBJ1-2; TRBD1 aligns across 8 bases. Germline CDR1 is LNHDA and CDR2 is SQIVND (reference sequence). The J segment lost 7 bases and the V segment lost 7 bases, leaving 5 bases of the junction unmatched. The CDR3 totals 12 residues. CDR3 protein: CASTEDRAGYTF. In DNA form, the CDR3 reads TGTGCCAGTACCGAGGACAGGGCTGGCTACACCTTC.

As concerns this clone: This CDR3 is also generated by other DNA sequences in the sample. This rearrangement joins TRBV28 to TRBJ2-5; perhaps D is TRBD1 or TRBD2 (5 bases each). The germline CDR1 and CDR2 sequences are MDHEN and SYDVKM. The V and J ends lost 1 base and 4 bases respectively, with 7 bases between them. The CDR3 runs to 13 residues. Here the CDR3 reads CASSLSGRETQYF. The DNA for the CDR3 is TGTGCCAGCAGTTTATCAGGGAGAGAGACCCAGTACTTC.